A single sample gave rise to the 29 T cell receptor beta chains below, sequenced in a study of CD4 T cells in relation to SARS-CoV-2 and coronaviruses. The method was immunoSEQ multiplex PCR; TCRdb's version includes in-frame clones alone and lacks a portion of them. The profile shows 20,000 to 25,000 clones, under 85% of them singletons. No antigen has been identified for these receptors. Unexposed donor CD4+ T cells date from about 2011-2018, before the COVID-19 pandemic. Isolation of CD4+ T cells took place after about eleven days in culture. The specimen was CD4+ T cells from PBMCs, cultured in vitro. The receptors were gathered from a human donor in good health.

The chain is built from TRBV6-5 and TRBJ1-1; 7 positions match TRBD1. V shed 5 bases and J 12 bases; nucleotides not matched to a gene: 18. The CDR3 has 15 amino acids. CDR1 is MNHEY, CDR2 SVGAGI, per germline. The CDR3: CASSRIRDSISVTFF. CDR3 bases: TGTGCCAGCAGTCGGATAAGGGACAGCATATCAGTAACTTTCTTT.

The CDR3 sequence: CASSAYGDRANNEQFF. DNA for the CDR3: TGTGCCAGCAGTGCCTACGGGGACAGGGCTAACAATGAGCAGTTCTTC. V is TRBV6-1 and J is TRBJ2-1; TRBD1 agrees at 9 bases. V shed 4 bases and J 5 bases; nucleotides not matched to a gene: 9. This CDR3 spans 16 amino acids. Per the germline V gene, CDR1 is MNHNS and CDR2 is SASEGT.

This clone was counted only a few times. The CDR3 here is CASSLGQGTHYEQYF. The CDR3 DNA reads as TGTGCCAGCAGTTTGGGACAGGGGACTCACTACGAGCAGTACTTC. This rearrangement joins TRBV27 to TRBJ2-7; the match to TRBD1 covers 10 bases. The CDR3 contains 15 residues. Trimming cost V 3 bases and J 3 bases; bases outside gene matches: 5. The germline CDR1 and CDR2 sequences are MNHEY and SMNVEV (reference sequence).

The V call is TRBV6-5, the J call TRBJ1-1; D is perhaps TRBD1 (5 bases). Germline lookup yields CDR1 MNHEY and CDR2 SVGAGI. CDR3 size: 13 residues. The V end lost 2 bases, the J end lost 1 base, and 5 bases lay between the germline ends. CDR3 nucleotide sequence: TGTGCCAGCAGTTACGGGGGGAACACTGAAGCTTTCTTT. Translation gives CASSYGGNTEAFF.

The rearrangement joins TRBV19 to TRBJ2-1; 11 bases are a match to TRBD2. This CDR3 spans 13 amino acids. With 6 bases clipped from V and 8 bases from J, the junction kept 3 bases outside the gene matches. Looked up from germline, CDR1 is LNHDA and CDR2 is SQIVND (reference sequence). The CDR3 region is CASRRLAGHEQFF. The CDR3 nucleotides read TGTGCCAGTAGACGACTAGCGGGGCATGAGCAGTTCTTC.

This rearrangement joins TRBV4-2 to TRBJ1-5; 7 bases are shared with TRBD1. Germline V gene sequence: CDR1 LGHNA, CDR2 YNFKEQ. This CDR3 comprises 15 residues. With 0 bases clipped from V and 7 bases from J, the junction kept 6 bases outside the gene matches. The CDR3 DNA sequence: TGTGCCAGCAGCCAAGAGGGCCAGGGGGGACAGCCCCAGCATTTT. Translated, it gives CASSQEGQGGQPQHF.

V is TRBV27 and J is TRBJ1-4, with D perhaps TRBD1 (6 bases). The germline V gene has CDR1 MNHEY and CDR2 SMNVEV (reference sequence). The CDR3 spans 15 residues. Trimming shortened V by 2 bases and J by 7 bases, and 14 bases separated the two germline ends. Here the CDR3 DNA reads TGTGCCAGCAGTTTAGCCCCAGGGGCGGGTGAAAAACTGTTTTTT. Translating it yields CASSLAPGAGEKLFF.

The chain recombines TRBV6-5 with TRBJ1-2, with 7 positions matching TRBD1. The CDR3 extends over 14 amino acids. Trimming at V came to 8 bases and at J to 8 bases, leaving 14 bases not matched to a gene. Germline V lookup: CDR1 MNHEY, CDR2 SVGAGI. The CDR3 bases are TGTGCCAGCCGGGTACTGACAGGGTCCCTCGGCTACACCTTC. Translation: CASRVLTGSLGYTF.

J is TRBJ1-5 and V is TRBV19, with D perhaps matching TRBD1 (5 bases). The CDR3 runs 16 residues. The ends were cut back, 5 bases at V and 2 bases at J, with 16 bases in the middle. Germline CDR1 and CDR2: LNHDA and SQIVND (reference sequence). CDR3 DNA: TGTGCCAGTAGTGTGACCTGGGGCCCTGGCAATCAGCCCCAGCATTTT. This encodes CASSVTWGPGNQPQHF.

The chain carries TRBV5-8 and TRBJ2-7; 8 nucleotides line up with TRBD1. The V gene's germline CDR1 is SGHTS and CDR2 YDEGEE. After removal of 4 bases from V and 5 bases from J, the junction contained 8 bases not matched to a gene. This CDR3 is 14 amino acids long. This CDR3 is CASSPPGQDNEQYF. CDR3 DNA sequence: TGTGCCAGCAGCCCCCCGGGACAGGACAACGAGCAGTACTTC. The complete variable domain, with remaining parts taken from reference TRBV5-8 and TRBJ2-7, reads EAGVTQSPTHLIKTRGQQATLRCSPISGHTSVYWYQQALGLGLQFLLWYDEGEERNRGNFPPRFSGRQFPNYSSELNVNALELEDSALYLCASSPPGQDNEQYFGPGTRLTVT.

This clone has just one count. This chain joins TRBV5-1 and TRBJ2-3; D is possibly TRBD1 (6 bases). This CDR3 has 16 amino acids. V shed 4 bases and J shed 3 bases, with 18 bases lying between them. CDR1 and CDR2 from the germline V gene are SGHRS and YFSETQ. CDR3 coding DNA: TGCGCCAGCAGCGAAACAGGGCTTGGTGTTACAGATACGCAGTATTTT. It specifies CASSETGLGVTDTQYF.

The chain combines TRBV5-1 with TRBJ2-5; 7 positions match TRBD1. Per germline, CDR1 SGHRS and CDR2 YFSETQ. The V gene end was trimmed by 1 base and the J gene end by 5 bases; junction bases not matched to a gene: 5. The CDR3 spans 14 residues. In DNA, the CDR3 is TGCGCCAGCAGCTTGACAGGGGATGGTGAGACCCAGTACTTC. It yields the protein CASSLTGDGETQYF.

The rearrangement uses TRBV19 and TRBJ2-3; D not resolved. CDR3 length: 13 residues. Looked up from germline, CDR1 is LNHDA and CDR2 is SQIVND (reference sequence). Trimming stripped 5 bases from V and 1 base from J, with 7 bases between. CDR3 protein: CASSRGGTDTQYF. The CDR3 DNA reads TGTGCCAGTAGTCGAGGCGGCACAGATACGCAGTATTTT.

J is TRBJ1-3 and V is TRBV5-1, with D maybe TRBD1 (6 bases). Between the trimmed V and J ends, which lost 4 bases and 0 bases, there was a span of 8 bases. Germline V gene lookup returns CDR1 SGHRS and CDR2 YFSETQ. This CDR3 has 14 amino acids. This CDR3 is CASSRDTSGNTIYF. The CDR3 region has the DNA TGCGCCAGCAGCCGGGACACCTCTGGAAACACCATATATTTT.

The chain employs TRBV3-1 (or the pseudogene TRBV3-2) and TRBJ1-1; 7 bases match TRBD1. CDR3 size: 14 residues. The V gene's germline CDR1 is LGHDT and CDR2 YNNKEL (reference sequence). V trimming: 8 bases; J trimming: 10 bases; junction bases outside the gene matches: 16. The CDR3 reads CASGGAQGKVGAFF. The CDR3 DNA follows: TGTGCCAGCGGCGGGGCACAGGGGAAGGTCGGAGCTTTCTTT.

The chain has TRBV7-9 and TRBJ2-5; TRBD2 matches 9 bases. The CDR3 covers 19 residues. The V and J ends lost 5 bases and 1 base, in that order; junction bases with no gene match: 17. Per germline, CDR1 SEHNR and CDR2 FQNEAQ (reference sequence). The CDR3 sequence: CASSLGSGLAGIGQETQYF. Written as DNA, the CDR3 is TGTGCCAGCAGCCTCGGTTCGGGGCTAGCGGGAATTGGCCAAGAGACCCAGTACTTC.

V and J are TRBV6-5 and TRBJ2-1; TRBD2 agrees at 8 bases. The CDR3 runs 13 residues. Germline-derived CDR1 and CDR2 are MNHEY and SVGAGI. V lost 5 bases, J lost 7 bases, and 4 bases stayed unmatched. This chain's CDR3 is CASSRGGRNEQFF. Here the CDR3 DNA reads TGTGCCAGCAGTCGCGGGGGGAGGAATGAGCAGTTCTTC.

The chain has TRBV3-1 (or the pseudogene TRBV3-2) and TRBJ2-3; D tentatively fits TRBD1 or TRBD2 (5 bases each). This CDR3 comprises 16 residues. V was shortened by 0 bases and J by 5 bases, with 15 bases between the two germline ends. Germline V gives CDR1 LGHDT, CDR2 YNNKEL (reference sequence). Here the CDR3 reads CASSQDYRAGRDTQYF. As DNA, the CDR3 is TGTGCCAGCAGCCAAGATTATAGGGCAGGGAGAGATACGCAGTATTTT.

This clone came up a few times. This chain joins TRBV10-3 and TRBJ1-5; D might be TRBD1 (5 bases). The CDR3 spans 15 residues. Trimming removed 0 bases at V and 5 bases at J, with 11 bases between. The germline gives CDR1 ENHRY, CDR2 SYGVKD. This CDR3 reads CAISESPGTDQPQHF. CDR3 coding DNA: TGTGCCATCAGTGAGTCTCCAGGGACGGATCAGCCCCAGCATTTT.

This chain uses TRBV4-2 with TRBJ2-3; D unresolved. Germline CDR1 LGHNA, CDR2 YNFKEQ. CDR3 length: 12 amino acids. The ends were cut back, 0 bases at V and 2 bases at J, with 0 bases in the middle. CDR3 nucleotide sequence: TGTGCCAGCAGCCAAGACACAGATACGCAGTATTTT. Translation: CASSQDTDTQYF.

This sequence joins TRBV6-1 and TRBJ2-7, with 9 bases aligning to TRBD1. The V gene end was trimmed by 6 bases and the J gene end by 3 bases; junction bases not matched to a gene: 0. The germline gives CDR1 MNHNS, CDR2 SASEGT. This CDR3 comprises 12 residues. The CDR3 protein is CASRDRGYEQYF. The CDR3 DNA sequence: TGTGCCAGCAGGGACAGGGGCTACGAGCAGTACTTC.

The V call is TRBV6-5, the J call TRBJ1-2, with D maybe TRBD1 (5 bases). The germline V and J ends were trimmed by 0 bases and 4 bases, with 15 bases remaining between them. This CDR3 has 16 amino acids. Germline CDR1 MNHEY, CDR2 SVGAGI. This chain's CDR3 is CASSYSSGGEGYGYTF. The CDR3 coding sequence is TGTGCCAGCAGTTACTCGAGTGGGGGGGAAGGCTATGGCTACACCTTC.

This chain links TRBV7-8 with TRBJ1-3, with 7 bases identical to TRBD1. V gave up 4 bases and J gave up 2 bases; unmatched junction bases: 5. Germline assignment: CDR1 SGHVS and CDR2 FQNEAQ. The CDR3 sequence is 15 residues long. The CDR3 DNA reads as TGTGCCAGCAGCTCCTACACAGGGGCTGGAAACACCATATATTTT. This sequence encodes CASSSYTGAGNTIYF.

The rearrangement joins TRBV7-2 to TRBJ2-1; D gene ambiguous. Germline values: CDR1 SGHTA, CDR2 FQGNSA. CDR3 length: 15 amino acids. V was shortened by 3 bases and J by 2 bases, with 11 bases between the two germline ends. CDR3 in DNA: TGTGCCAGCAGCTTGGGATCTGACACCTACAATGAGCAGTTCTTC. Translating it yields CASSLGSDTYNEQFF. The entire variable domain, with the rest obtained from reference TRBV7-2 and TRBJ2-1, is as follows: GAGVSQSPSNKVTEKGKDVELRCDPISGHTALYWYRQSLGQGLEFLIYFQGNSAPDKSGLPSDRFSAERTGGSVSTLTIQRTQQEDSAVYLCASSLGSDTYNEQFFGPGTRLTVL.

The CDR3: CASSRAGVETQYF. Here the CDR3 DNA reads TGTGCCAGCAGCCGAGCGGGAGTGGAGACCCAGTACTTC. The chain is built from TRBV3-1 (or the pseudogene TRBV3-2) and TRBJ2-5; 8 bases match TRBD2. Germline V CDR1 and CDR2: LGHDT, YNNKEL (reference sequence). J gave up 5 bases and V 4 bases, and 3 bases lay outside the gene matches. This CDR3 is built from 13 residues.

This chain links TRBV19 with TRBJ1-1; D uncertain. The V end was cut by 4 bases, the J end by 0 bases, with 9 bases between. Germline CDR1 is LNHDA and CDR2 is SQIVND (reference sequence). There are 14 residues in the CDR3. Here the CDR3 DNA reads TGTGCCAGTAGTAAACTCAACCTGAACACTGAAGCTTTCTTT. Translating gives CASSKLNLNTEAFF.

V is TRBV12-3 or TRBV12-4 and J is TRBJ1-6; D gene ambiguous. V was clipped by 5 bases and J by 7 bases, with 3 bases between them. The CDR3 is 11 amino acids. The CDR3 loop reads CASSANSPLHF. CDR3 bases: TGTGCCAGCAGTGCGAATTCACCCCTCCACTTT.

The chain combines TRBV24-1 with TRBJ2-1; D perhaps matches TRBD1 (6 bases). CDR3 length: 13 residues. V shed 6 bases and J shed 9 bases, with 14 bases lying between them. Germline CDR1 KGHDR, CDR2 SFDVKD. CDR3 coding DNA: TGTGCCACCAGTAGGCAGGGGTGGGGTGAGCAGTTCTTC. Translated, it gives CATSRQGWGEQFF.

For this clone: Compared with germline, one end of the junction differs, possibly owing to a read error. The same CDR3 arises from other DNA sequences in this sample as well. This rearrangement joins TRBV2 to TRBJ1-4, with 7 bases aligning to TRBD1. Looked up from germline, CDR1 is SNHLY and CDR2 is FYNNEI. The CDR3 is made up of 16 amino acids. CDR3 residues: CASSQQGGTTNEKLFF. CDR3 DNA: TGTGCCAGCAGTCAGCAAGGGGGCACAACTAATGAAAAATTGTTTTTT.